This T cell receptor beta chain was recorded in a study of beta chain features in type 1 diabetes (dated by TCRdb to between 2017 and 2018). Looking at the study overall: Mean age, gender distribution, total cell number and subset yield were not different between patients and healthy donors. Across all samples, fewer than 130 million sorted cells were examined, and cell number per subset correlated strongly with RNA yield. The study compared TCRB repertoires of sorted circulating CD4+ T cell subsets between recently diagnosed type 1 diabetes patients and matched healthy donors. Naive and central memory subsets were obtained from all 30 or so donors, but regulatory and stem cell-like memory subsets were isolated from only 8 patients and roughly eight healthy donors.

From its cysteine to its phenylalanine, the CDR3 spans 15 amino acids. Only the CDR3 DNA is retained, 45 bases long and in frame from the first base. The V and J ends are trimmed by 3 bases and 0 bases, leaving 11 bases between them. As encoded in the germline V gene, CDR1 is LGHNA while CDR2 is YSLEER. The table lists this clone with a few counts. No antigen is known for it. Base quality data are lacking; no much larger clone is found one base away. All of the isolated RNA was reverse transcribed with the High Capacity cDNA Reverse Transcription Kit, so expressed TCRB transcripts were sequenced. Deep immunoSEQ sequencing was applied to naive, central memory and regulatory T cell samples, giving an average of around 3.8 million total reads per sample. Sorted cells were lysed in RLT buffer, and RNA was extracted using DNase-treated RNeasy Micro or Mini kits according to cell number. Each cell subset was processed separately to prevent cross-contamination, with patient and healthy donor samples processed together. The immunoSEQ multiplex PCR was used to amplify TCRB sequences from cDNA, generating 87-bp fragments that spanned the CDR3 region. Amplicons were sequenced on the Illumina HiSeq platform. In the source study's methods: PCR bias was corrected computationally using synthetic template baselines, and reads within Hamming distance 2 were collapsed, with unmergeable singletons discarded. Reads were aligned against IMGT so that V, D and J genes, CDR3 length and insertions or deletions at six rearrangement sites could be assigned. Within each subset, clonotype counts were normalized to sorted cell number, after which true diversity and Gini coefficients were computed with the tcR R package. Repertoire sharing was quantified using the overlap coefficient calculated on TCRB nucleotide sequences. TCRdb holds this immuneACCESS table with in-frame rearrangements only. Some clones are missing; in checked studies, unresolved V genes explain under half, and the rest has no known cause. The V and J calls and the clone size are those of that table, but D and trimming were determined from the DNA. Recorded for this sample are 120,000 or so clones; around 15% of them occurred a single time. Over 2% of the sample belongs to the ten largest clones.

Each donor gave one peripheral blood draw, averaging roughly 100 mL, which was collected into heparinised tubes. A BD FACSAria II was used to sort naive, central memory, regulatory and stem cell-like memory CD4+ T cells with a panel that included CD45RO, CCR7, CD25, CD127, CD95 and CD27. All sorted populations exceeded 95% purity. PBMCs were separated immediately by Lymphoprep density gradient centrifugation and were stained directly, without being cultured. So that batch effects would be minimized, each experiment stained and sorted samples in pairs, pairing one healthy donor with one patient. On the study overall, not on this receptor specifically: The naive, central memory and regulatory TCRB repertoires appeared to resemble one another more closely among patients than among healthy donors. Shorter templates might have been favored by PCR, but patient and control samples were amplified and corrected together, so both groups would have been affected equally by any skew. At VDJ recombination sites, patients with type 1 diabetes made fewer insertions and deleted more nucleotides, a pattern implying thymic rearrangement abnormalities. Because the HLA sub-analyses included only small numbers of individuals, any influence of HLA type on TCRB rearrangement was left unresolved. Sequencing cDNA rather than genomic DNA could over-represent highly expressing activated cells, although activation and CD3 levels did not differ between groups. Type 1 diabetes patients showed a moderate but significant shortening of TCRB CDR3 length in all four CD4+ subsets.

The clonotype comes from a man aged 25-45 years with type 1 diabetes. The sample consisted of central memory CD4+ T cells from blood. This sequence uses TRBV4-3 and TRBJ1-1, with no confident D gene call. The DNA sequence reads TGCGCCAGCAGCCAGGGTTCCCGGATGAACACTGAAGCTTTCTTT. Protein translation: CASSQGSRMNTEAFF.